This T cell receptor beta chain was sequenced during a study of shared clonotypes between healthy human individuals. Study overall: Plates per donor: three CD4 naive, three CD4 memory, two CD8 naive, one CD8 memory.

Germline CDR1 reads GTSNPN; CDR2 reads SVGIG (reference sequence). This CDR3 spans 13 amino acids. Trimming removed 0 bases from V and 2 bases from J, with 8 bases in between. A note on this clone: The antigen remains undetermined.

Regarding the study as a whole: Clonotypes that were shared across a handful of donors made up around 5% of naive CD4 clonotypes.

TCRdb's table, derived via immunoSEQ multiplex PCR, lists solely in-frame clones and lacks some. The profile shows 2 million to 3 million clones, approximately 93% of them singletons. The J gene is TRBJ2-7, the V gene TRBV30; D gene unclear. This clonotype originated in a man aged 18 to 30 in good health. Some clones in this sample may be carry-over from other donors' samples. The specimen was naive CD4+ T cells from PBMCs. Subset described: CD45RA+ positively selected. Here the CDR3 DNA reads TGTGCCTGGAGTGTAAAGATTACCTACGAGCAGTACTTC. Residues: CAWSVKITYEQYF.